A selection of T cell receptor beta chains follows, all from one sample in a study of type 1 regulatory T cells. Each CDR3 protein gets one entry after TCRdb re-called the reads with MiXCR. The data contain more than 20,000 distinct CDR3 sequences, roughly 72% of them seen just once; the ten biggest clones take up around 14%. These receptors have no known antigen. The material sequenced was cultured T cells, either the whole culture or a sorted T cell fraction (not recorded which). The receptors stem from a human donor in good health. Each CDR3 is given without its conserved first and last residue. The D gene is left open where the match is weak. Where a row states a size, it is once, few, many or the class of an expanded clone; other rows omit it.

d_call j_call clone_size v_call cdr3_aa
NA TRBJ1-1 NA TRBV7-2 ASKITGAGNTEAF
NA TRBJ1-6 NA TRBV11-2 ASSLGYNSPLH
TRBD1 TRBJ2-1 few TRBV9 ASSPRDRPYNEQF
NA TRBJ2-3 NA TRBV3-1 ASSQERTQY
NA TRBJ2-7 NA TRBV7-2 ASSLHQTNYEQY
TRBD1 TRBJ1-1 NA TRBV5-5 ASSLDGQGAAEAF
TRBD1 TRBJ2-3 NA TRBV4-3 ASSPTGVRTDTQY
TRBD2 TRBJ2-7 NA TRBV5-1 ASSLVAGGNYEQY
NA TRBJ2-5 NA TRBV2 ASTLARVETQY
NA TRBJ2-2 NA TRBV2 ASSEGSPNTGELF